What follows describes a single TCR beta chain. Profiled with immunoSEQ multiplex PCR; TCRdb holds only in-frame clones, not every one. The table lists just under 95,000 clones, 80% of them singletons. These data originate in a study of blood T cell repertoires in COVID-19. The V and J ends lost 4 bases and 9 bases respectively, with 17 bases between them. Per the germline V gene, CDR1 is SGHRS and CDR2 is YFSETQ. CDR3 length: 13 residues. The receptor was derived from a man over 45 who had recovered from COVID-19. Sequences were obtained from peripheral blood. The rearrangement uses TRBV5-1 and TRBJ2-7; TRBD1 is a possible D gene (6 bases). The CDR3, as DNA: TGCGCCAGCAGCGAGGACAGAGGAGAGGGGCAGTACTTC. Protein sequence: CASSEDRGEGQYF.